This T cell receptor (beta chain) stems from a study of shared clonotypes between healthy human individuals (dated by TCRdb to the early 2020s). Regarding the complete study: The cohort comprised a couple of women and a few men aged 18 to 49 years. To estimate repertoire size and how much clonotype sharing occurs between individuals, the study deeply sequenced the blood TCR repertoires of roughly 5 healthy adults. Different laboratories and diverse techniques were used to prepare libraries and sequence TCR repertoires, to increase sequencing depth and limit assay-specific biases. Leukapheresis yielded between about 0.9 and 9.5 billion PBMCs per donor.

This clone was recorded only once. Its cognate antigen has yet to be identified. No much larger clonotype is one base removed from it; base qualities were not supplied. Using the deep immunoSEQ assay, multiplex PCR amplified TCR CDR3 regions from genomic DNA. Extracted genomic DNA from each cell subset was spread evenly across all wells of several immunoSEQ 96-well plates, with each plate serving as a replicate. For unsorted PBMC, about 0.3 ug genomic DNA, equal to approximately 30,000 T cell genomes, was loaded into each replicate PCR. Ten immunoSEQ deep assay plates were used to sequence the unsorted PBMC genomic DNA. Purified libraries were quantified with a Qubit 3.0 fluorometer, sized on a Bioanalyzer 2100, and re-quantified with the KAPA Library Quantification kit. A separate single-read 150-cycle Illumina NextSeq 550 flow cell was used to sequence each immunoSEQ 96-well plate. Processing in the source paper ran as follows. Because only junctional sequences without quality scores were contained in the immunoSEQ output, filtering matching that applied to full-length reads could not be performed. To assign V/J genes and CDR3, sequences were annotated using PyIR, a Python wrapper for IgBLAST v1.9, with IMGT germline references. Any read was removed if the V/J assignment was weak (E-value above 1e-6), the CDR3 was missing, or the read contained stop codons, out-of-frame junctions, or ambiguous translated residues. A V3J clonotype was defined by an identical inferred V gene, J gene, and CDR3 amino acid sequence. Percentage overlap between repertoires was calculated by dividing the number of shared unique clonotypes by the size of the smaller repertoire. Repertoire richness was assessed with RTK rarefaction, the Chao1 estimator, and Recon v2.1 estimates of unobserved clonotypes. Entries here come from immuneACCESS through TCRdb and include only in-frame sequences with V and J called. Some clones fail to appear in such tables; in the studies checked, an unresolved V gene covers under half of the shortfall, and the cause of the remainder is unknown. D and trimming were read from the DNA, whereas the V and J calls and clone size are those reported in that table. The sample table contains about 460,000 clones; only one count was recorded for around 77% of them. The ten largest make up around 12% of the sample.

The CDR3 sequence holds 13 residues, the cysteine and phenylalanine included. Only CDR3 DNA remains: 39 bases, in frame from the first base. CDR1 SGHRS and CDR2 YFSETQ were looked up in the germline V gene. V and J are trimmed by 4 bases and 6 bases, and the gene matches miss 7 bases of the junction. The donors were healthy, HIV-negative adults who had no recently reported acute infections or vaccinations. Every donor was a Caucasian adult residing in Nashville, Tennessee, USA. For unsorted samples, about 90 million PBMCs were counted and genomic DNA was extracted with the QIAamp DNA Blood Mini kit. Blood was collected by leukapheresis, and PBMCs were isolated by Ficoll-Histopaque density gradient centrifugation and then cryopreserved in liquid nitrogen vapor phase. Broader findings and caveats from the paper: Because the study included only a small number of donors, the genetic and exposure-history diversity represented was limited. Only blood was sampled, and tissue TCR repertoires likely differ from those in blood. Based on pairwise subsampling, the degree of clonotype sharing among donors was expected to be affected by sequencing depth.

The sequence joins TRBV5-1 to TRBJ2-7; TRBD1 agrees with 7 junctional bases. The clonotype was recovered from a woman in her forties in good health. Some clones in this sample may be carry-over from other donors' samples. Specimen: PBMCs. The bases read TGCGCCAGCAGCCAAATGACAGGGTCCGAGCAGTACTTC. Its protein reads: CASSQMTGSEQYF.